A single T cell receptor beta chain is shown here with its context. The PCR was carried out with 60 Vbeta primers and 13 Jbeta primers. TCRdb keeps only in-frame clones here, not all; method: immunoSEQ multiplex PCR. The sample yields 73,000 or so clones, roughly 79% seen once. The sample belongs to a study of cytomegalovirus exposure and HLA in healthy donors. The sequence was obtained from a man aged 50-60 years in good health and CMV-seronegative. Specimen: PBMCs.

The CDR3 sequence is CASSLASGSNEQFF. Written as DNA, the CDR3 is TGCGCCAGCAGCTTGGCTAGTGGGAGCAATGAGCAGTTCTTC. V gene TRBV5-1 combines with J gene TRBJ2-1, with a possible D match to TRBD2 (5 bases). This CDR3 spans 14 amino acids. The V gene's germline CDR1 is SGHRS and CDR2 YFSETQ. Trimming pared 0 bases from V and 6 bases from J, leaving 10 bases between.